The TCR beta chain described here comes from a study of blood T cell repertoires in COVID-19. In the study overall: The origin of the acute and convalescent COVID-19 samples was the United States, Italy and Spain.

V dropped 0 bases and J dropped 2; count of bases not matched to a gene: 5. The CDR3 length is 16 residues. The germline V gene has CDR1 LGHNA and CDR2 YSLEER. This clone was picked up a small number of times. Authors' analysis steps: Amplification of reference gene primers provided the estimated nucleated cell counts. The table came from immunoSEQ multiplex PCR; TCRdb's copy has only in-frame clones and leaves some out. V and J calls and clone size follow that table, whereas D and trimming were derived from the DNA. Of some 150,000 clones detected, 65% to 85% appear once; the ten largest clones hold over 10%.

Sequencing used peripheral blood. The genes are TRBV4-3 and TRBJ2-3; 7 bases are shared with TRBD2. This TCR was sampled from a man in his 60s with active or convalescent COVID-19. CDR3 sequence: CASSQEAGSVTDTQYF. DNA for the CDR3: TGCGCCAGCAGCCAAGAAGCGGGATCCGTCACAGATACGCAGTATTTT.